The TCR beta chain under discussion was sequenced for a study of shared clonotypes between healthy human individuals. Only in-frame clones appear in the TCRdb table, and some are missing; sequencing was by immunoSEQ multiplex PCR. The sample holds roughly 450,000 clones, 79% seen once. V lost 3 bases to trimming and J lost 4 bases, with 12 bases between them. Germline V gene sequence: CDR1 SGHVS, CDR2 FNYEAQ. The CDR3 runs 14 residues. Input material: PBMCs. The origin of this receptor is a woman aged 40 to 50 in good health. Some clones in this sample may be carry-over from other donors' samples. J is TRBJ1-1 and V is TRBV7-6; D is ambiguous. CDR3 loop: CASSFLEPSTEAFF. CDR3 in DNA: TGTGCCAGCAGCTTTTTAGAACCGAGCACTGAAGCTTTCTTT.